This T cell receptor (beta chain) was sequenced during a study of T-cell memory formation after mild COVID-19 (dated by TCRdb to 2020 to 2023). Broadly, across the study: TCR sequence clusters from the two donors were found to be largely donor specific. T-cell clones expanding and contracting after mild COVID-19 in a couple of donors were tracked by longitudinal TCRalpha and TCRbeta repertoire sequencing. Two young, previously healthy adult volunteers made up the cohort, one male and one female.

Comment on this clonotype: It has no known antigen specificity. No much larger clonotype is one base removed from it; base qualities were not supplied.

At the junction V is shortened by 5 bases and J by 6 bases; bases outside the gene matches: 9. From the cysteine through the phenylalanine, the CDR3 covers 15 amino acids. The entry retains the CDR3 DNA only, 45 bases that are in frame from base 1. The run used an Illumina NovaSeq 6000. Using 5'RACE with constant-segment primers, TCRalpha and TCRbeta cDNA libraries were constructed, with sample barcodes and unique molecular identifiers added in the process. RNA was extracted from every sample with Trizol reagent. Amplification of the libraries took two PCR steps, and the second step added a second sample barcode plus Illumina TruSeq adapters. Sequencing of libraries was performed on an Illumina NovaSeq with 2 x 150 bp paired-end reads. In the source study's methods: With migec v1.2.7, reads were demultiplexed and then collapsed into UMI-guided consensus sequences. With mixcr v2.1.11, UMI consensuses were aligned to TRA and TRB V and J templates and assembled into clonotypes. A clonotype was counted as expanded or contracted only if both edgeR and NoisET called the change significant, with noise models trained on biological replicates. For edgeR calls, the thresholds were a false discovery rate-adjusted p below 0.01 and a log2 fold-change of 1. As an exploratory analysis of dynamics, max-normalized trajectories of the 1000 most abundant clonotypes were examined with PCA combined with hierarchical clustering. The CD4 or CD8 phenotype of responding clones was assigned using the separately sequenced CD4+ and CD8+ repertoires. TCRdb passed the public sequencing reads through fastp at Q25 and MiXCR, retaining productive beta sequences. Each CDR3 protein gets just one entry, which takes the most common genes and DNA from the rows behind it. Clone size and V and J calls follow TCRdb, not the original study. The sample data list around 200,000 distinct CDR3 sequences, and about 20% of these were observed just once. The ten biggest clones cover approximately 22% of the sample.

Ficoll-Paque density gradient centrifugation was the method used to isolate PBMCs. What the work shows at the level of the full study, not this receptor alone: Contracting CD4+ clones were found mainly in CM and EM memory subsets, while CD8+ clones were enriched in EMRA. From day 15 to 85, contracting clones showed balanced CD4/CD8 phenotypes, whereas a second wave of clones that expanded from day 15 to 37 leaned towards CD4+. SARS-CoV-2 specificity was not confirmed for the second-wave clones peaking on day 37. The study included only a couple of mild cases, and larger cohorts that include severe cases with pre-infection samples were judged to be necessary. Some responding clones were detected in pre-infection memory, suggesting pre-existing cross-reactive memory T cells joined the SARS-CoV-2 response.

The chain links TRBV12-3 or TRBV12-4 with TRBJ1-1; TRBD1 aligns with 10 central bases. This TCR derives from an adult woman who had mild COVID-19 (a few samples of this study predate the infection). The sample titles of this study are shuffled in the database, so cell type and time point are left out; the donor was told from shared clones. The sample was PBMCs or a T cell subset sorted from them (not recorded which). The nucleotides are TGTGCCAGCAGTGCCAGACAGGGGGCATGGGCTGAAGCTTTCTTT. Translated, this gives CASSARQGAWAEAFF.